The rows below give T cell receptor beta chains drawn from one sample of a study of CD8+CD57+ T cells in acquired aplastic anemia. TCRdb analysed the reads with MiXCR anew, one entry per CDR3 protein. Seen here are about 180,000 distinct CDR3 sequences, about 60% observed once, and the top ten hold more than 40%. The sample comprised sorted CD4+, CD8+, or CD8+CD57+ T cells (not recorded which) from PBMCs. Receptors originate from a human donor with aplastic anemia. CDR3s include the opening cysteine and the closing phenylalanine or tryptophan. The D gene is left open where the match is weak. Size tells how often a clone was seen (once, few, many) or the class of an expanded clone, and some rows leave it out.

d_call: NA; clone_size: once; j_call: TRBJ2-7; v_call: TRBV2; cdr3_aa: CASSVGTKGHEQYF; cdr3_nt: TGTGCCAGCAGTGTAGGGACAAAAGGGCACGAGCAGTACTTC
d_call: TRBD1; clone_size: NA; j_call: TRBJ2-7; v_call: TRBV7-2; cdr3_aa: CASSLAWDRGYEQYF; cdr3_nt: TGTGCCAGCAGCTTAGCCTGGGACAGGGGATACGAGCAGTACTTC
d_call: TRBD2; clone_size: NA; j_call: TRBJ2-3; v_call: TRBV2; cdr3_aa: CASSGAGVSTDTQYF; cdr3_nt: TGTGCCAGCAGTGGAGCGGGGGTTAGCACAGATACGCAGTATTTT
d_call: NA; clone_size: once; j_call: TRBJ2-2; v_call: TRBV10-3; cdr3_aa: CAISGLLRGGGEPFF; cdr3_nt: TGTGCCATCAGTGGACTTCTAAGGGGAGGCGGGGAGCCGTTTTTT
d_call: TRBD1; clone_size: NA; j_call: TRBJ1-1; v_call: TRBV29-1; cdr3_aa: CSVGGGGTEVAFF; cdr3_nt: TGCAGCGTCGGCGGAGGGGGCACTGAGGTAGCTTTCTTT
d_call: TRBD1; clone_size: many; j_call: TRBJ1-4; v_call: TRBV7-2; cdr3_aa: CASSFSGTGADNEKLFF; cdr3_nt: TGTGCCAGCAGCTTCTCCGGGACAGGGGCTGATAATGAAAAACTGTTTTTT
d_call: TRBD2; clone_size: NA; j_call: TRBJ2-1; v_call: TRBV25-1; cdr3_aa: CASSLLAGAVHYNEQFF; cdr3_nt: TGTGCCAGCAGTCTACTAGCGGGAGCGGTTCACTACAATGAGCAGTTCTTC
d_call: NA; clone_size: NA; j_call: TRBJ1-5; v_call: TRBV19; cdr3_aa: CASSTPYSNQPQHF; cdr3_nt: TGTGCCAGTAGTACCCCATATAGCAATCAGCCCCAGCATTTT
d_call: TRBD2; clone_size: NA; j_call: TRBJ2-7; v_call: TRBV29-1; cdr3_aa: CSAGGTSLYEQYF; cdr3_nt: TGCAGCGCCGGGGGGACTAGTCTTTACGAGCAGTACTTC
d_call: TRBD2; clone_size: NA; j_call: TRBJ2-5; v_call: TRBV25-1; cdr3_aa: CASSGGVETQYF; cdr3_nt: TGTGCCAGCAGCGGGGGGGTAGAGACCCAGTACTTC
d_call: NA; clone_size: NA; j_call: TRBJ1-2; v_call: TRBV7-3; cdr3_aa: CASSLTGANGYTF; cdr3_nt: TGTGCCAGCAGCTTAACAGGGGCGAATGGCTACACCTTC
d_call: NA; clone_size: NA; j_call: TRBJ2-2; v_call: TRBV2; cdr3_aa: CASRVDLRNTGELFF; cdr3_nt: TGTGCCAGCAGAGTGGACCTCCGGAACACCGGGGAGCTGTTTTTT
d_call: NA; clone_size: NA; j_call: TRBJ2-3; v_call: TRBV5-5; cdr3_aa: CASSSLPVDTQYF; cdr3_nt: TGCGCCAGCAGCAGTCTCCCGGTTGATACGCAGTATTTT
d_call: NA; clone_size: NA; j_call: TRBJ1-1; v_call: TRBV2; cdr3_aa: CASSTTGSKLVTEAFF; cdr3_nt: TGTGCCAGCAGTACGACAGGTTCCAAACTTGTTACTGAAGCTTTCTTT
d_call: NA; clone_size: NA; j_call: TRBJ1-2; v_call: TRBV29-1; cdr3_aa: CSVEDSGPAPTF; cdr3_nt: TGCAGCGTTGAAGATTCCGGGCCAGCCCCCACCTTC
d_call: TRBD2; clone_size: once; j_call: TRBJ2-3; v_call: TRBV10-1; cdr3_aa: CASSDKWGLAGGEDTQYF; cdr3_nt: TGCGCCAGCAGTGATAAGTGGGGTCTAGCGGGGGGAGAGGATACGCAGTATTTT
d_call: TRBD1; clone_size: NA; j_call: TRBJ1-5; v_call: TRBV20-1; cdr3_aa: CSARRGQGLYSNQPQHF; cdr3_nt: TGCAGTGCGCGGAGGGGACAGGGATTGTATAGCAATCAGCCCCAGCATTTT
d_call: NA; clone_size: few; j_call: TRBJ2-2; v_call: TRBV4-1; cdr3_aa: CACSRREGNTGELFF; cdr3_nt: TGCGCCTGCAGCCGCCGAGAGGGGAACACCGGGGAGCTGTTTTTT
d_call: NA; clone_size: many; j_call: TRBJ2-1; v_call: TRBV7-8; cdr3_aa: CASSLAGRNEQFF; cdr3_nt: TGTGCCAGCAGCTTAGCGGGGAGAAATGAGCAGTTCTTC
d_call: NA; clone_size: many; j_call: TRBJ1-5; v_call: TRBV5-8; cdr3_aa: CASSLGSSPNQPQHF; cdr3_nt: TGTGCCAGCAGCTTGGGGTCAAGCCCGAATCAGCCCCAGCATTTT
d_call: TRBD2; clone_size: NA; j_call: TRBJ2-7; v_call: TRBV2; cdr3_aa: CASSKGLAGVVEQYF; cdr3_nt: TGTGCCAGCAGCAAAGGGCTAGCGGGAGTGGTCGAGCAGTACTTC
d_call: NA; clone_size: NA; j_call: TRBJ2-1; v_call: TRBV20-1; cdr3_aa: CSARDDSALTYNEQFF; cdr3_nt: TGCAGTGCTAGAGATGATTCAGCTCTCACCTACAATGAGCAGTTCTTC
d_call: NA; clone_size: NA; j_call: TRBJ2-1; v_call: TRBV10-3; cdr3_aa: CAISEEISASRLGGNEQFF; cdr3_nt: TGTGCCATCAGTGAGGAGATCAGTGCTAGCCGTCTAGGGGGAAATGAGCAGTTCTTC
d_call: NA; clone_size: many; j_call: TRBJ2-1; v_call: TRBV29-1; cdr3_aa: CSVETGHNNNEQFF; cdr3_nt: TGCAGCGTTGAAACTGGACACAATAACAATGAGCAGTTCTTC
d_call: NA; clone_size: NA; j_call: TRBJ2-2; v_call: TRBV7-9; cdr3_aa: CASSLKNGELFF; cdr3_nt: TGTGCCAGCAGCTTAAAAAACGGGGAGCTGTTTTTT
d_call: NA; clone_size: many; j_call: TRBJ1-6; v_call: TRBV6-1; cdr3_aa: CASSEGGGGNSPLHF; cdr3_nt: TGTGCCAGCAGTGAAGGCGGCGGGGGTAATTCACCCCTCCACTTT
d_call: TRBD2; clone_size: many; j_call: TRBJ2-5; v_call: TRBV20-1; cdr3_aa: CSARAYTSDQETQYF; cdr3_nt: TGCAGTGCTAGAGCTTATACTAGCGACCAAGAGACCCAGTACTTC
d_call: NA; clone_size: NA; j_call: TRBJ2-7; v_call: TRBV10-3; cdr3_aa: CASSYAGRSYEQYF; cdr3_nt: TGTGCCAGCAGTTACGCGGGCCGCTCCTACGAGCAGTACTTC
d_call: TRBD2; clone_size: NA; j_call: TRBJ2-2; v_call: TRBV7-9; cdr3_aa: CASSPTGLAGVSVGELFF; cdr3_nt: TGTGCCAGCAGCCCTACGGGACTAGCGGGAGTGTCGGTCGGGGAGCTGTTTTTT
d_call: NA; clone_size: NA; j_call: TRBJ2-5; v_call: TRBV19; cdr3_aa: CASNDGGGGQETQYF; cdr3_nt: TGTGCCAGTAACGATGGGGGAGGTGGGCAAGAGACCCAGTACTTC
d_call: NA; clone_size: once; j_call: TRBJ1-1; v_call: TRBV20-1; cdr3_aa: CSAAHRVFTGAFF; cdr3_nt: TGCAGTGCGGCACACAGGGTGTTCACTGGAGCTTTCTTT
d_call: NA; clone_size: few; j_call: TRBJ1-6; v_call: TRBV15; cdr3_aa: CATSRGPSRNSPLHF; cdr3_nt: TGTGCCACCAGCAGAGGGCCCTCACGGAATTCACCCCTCCACTTT
d_call: NA; clone_size: NA; j_call: TRBJ2-7; v_call: TRBV20-1; cdr3_aa: CSATRGPSYEQYF; cdr3_nt: TGCAGTGCCACGCGGGGCCCCTCCTACGAGCAGTACTTC
d_call: NA; clone_size: many; j_call: TRBJ1-2; v_call: TRBV19; cdr3_aa: CASSQAGEYGYTF; cdr3_nt: TGTGCCAGTAGCCAGGCAGGGGAGTATGGCTACACCTTC
d_call: TRBD1; clone_size: many; j_call: TRBJ1-5; v_call: TRBV15; cdr3_aa: CATSRRDRGSNQPQHF; cdr3_nt: TGTGCCACCAGCCGCCGGGACAGGGGGAGCAATCAGCCCCAGCATTTT
d_call: NA; clone_size: many; j_call: TRBJ2-2; v_call: TRBV7-9; cdr3_aa: CASSVTVFGELFF; cdr3_nt: TGTGCCAGCAGCGTGACAGTGTTCGGGGAGCTGTTTTTT
d_call: NA; clone_size: NA; j_call: TRBJ1-1; v_call: TRBV2; cdr3_aa: CASESWSRPEAFF; cdr3_nt: TGTGCCAGCGAATCTTGGAGTCGCCCTGAAGCTTTCTTT
d_call: TRBD1; clone_size: NA; j_call: TRBJ2-7; v_call: TRBV10-1; cdr3_aa: CASSDGGQGAYEQYF; cdr3_nt: TGCGCCAGCAGTGACGGAGGACAGGGGGCGTACGAGCAGTACTTC
d_call: NA; clone_size: few; j_call: TRBJ2-7; v_call: TRBV7-9; cdr3_aa: CASSLGEPEQYF; cdr3_nt: TGTGCCAGCAGCCTAGGGGAGCCCGAGCAGTACTTT
d_call: TRBD1; clone_size: NA; j_call: TRBJ2-7; v_call: TRBV7-3; cdr3_aa: CASSLVPGQGYEQYF; cdr3_nt: TGTGCCAGCAGCTTAGTACCGGGACAGGGCTACGAGCAGTACTTC
d_call: TRBD1; clone_size: NA; j_call: TRBJ1-2; v_call: TRBV20-1; cdr3_aa: CSAGLTGQGAFGYTF; cdr3_nt: TGCAGTGCTGGGCTTACTGGACAGGGGGCATTTGGCTACACCTTC
d_call: TRBD1; clone_size: NA; j_call: TRBJ1-5; v_call: TRBV6-1; cdr3_aa: CASRLGTGGEQPQHF; cdr3_nt: TGTGCCAGCAGGCTCGGGACAGGGGGGGAACAGCCCCAGCATTTT
d_call: TRBD1; clone_size: NA; j_call: TRBJ1-5; v_call: TRBV20-1; cdr3_aa: CSASSRTGASQPQHF; cdr3_nt: TGCAGTGCTTCTTCCCGGACAGGGGCGAGTCAGCCCCAGCATTTT
d_call: NA; clone_size: once; j_call: TRBJ1-2; v_call: TRBV10-3; cdr3_aa: CATRTGGYTF; cdr3_nt: TGTGCCACTAGGACCGGGGGCTACACCTTC
d_call: TRBD2; clone_size: NA; j_call: TRBJ2-1; v_call: TRBV7-9; cdr3_aa: CASSLGGLVSHEQFF; cdr3_nt: TGTGCCAGCAGCTTAGGCGGACTAGTGTCTCATGAGCAGTTCTTC